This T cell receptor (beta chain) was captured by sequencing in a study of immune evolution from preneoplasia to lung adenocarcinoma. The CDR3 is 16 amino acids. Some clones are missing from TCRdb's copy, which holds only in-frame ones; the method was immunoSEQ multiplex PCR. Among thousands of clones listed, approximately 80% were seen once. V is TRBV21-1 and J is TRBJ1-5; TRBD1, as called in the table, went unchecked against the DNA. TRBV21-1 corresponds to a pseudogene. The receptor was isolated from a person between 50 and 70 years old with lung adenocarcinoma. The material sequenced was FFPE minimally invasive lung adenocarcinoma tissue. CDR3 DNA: TGTGCCAGCAGCCCGATCGGCGACAGGGGCTGTCAGCCCCAGCATTTT. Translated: CASSPIGDRGCQPQHF.